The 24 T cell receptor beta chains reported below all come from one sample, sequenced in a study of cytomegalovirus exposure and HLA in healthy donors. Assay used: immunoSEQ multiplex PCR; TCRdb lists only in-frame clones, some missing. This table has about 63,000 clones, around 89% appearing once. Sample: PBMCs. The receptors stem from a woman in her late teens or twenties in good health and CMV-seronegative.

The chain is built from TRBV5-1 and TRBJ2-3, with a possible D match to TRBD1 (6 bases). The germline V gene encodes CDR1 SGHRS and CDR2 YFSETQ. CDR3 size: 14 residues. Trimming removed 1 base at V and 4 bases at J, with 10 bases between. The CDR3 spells CASSLTGSADTQYF. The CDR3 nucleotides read TGCGCCAGCAGCTTGACAGGGTCGGCAGATACGCAGTATTTT.

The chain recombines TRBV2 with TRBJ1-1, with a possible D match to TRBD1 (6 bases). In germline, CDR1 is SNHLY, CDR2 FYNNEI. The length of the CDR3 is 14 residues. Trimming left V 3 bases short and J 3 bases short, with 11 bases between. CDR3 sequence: CASSEQGRDTEAFF. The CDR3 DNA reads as TGTGCCAGCAGTGAGCAGGGGAGGGACACTGAAGCTTTCTTT.

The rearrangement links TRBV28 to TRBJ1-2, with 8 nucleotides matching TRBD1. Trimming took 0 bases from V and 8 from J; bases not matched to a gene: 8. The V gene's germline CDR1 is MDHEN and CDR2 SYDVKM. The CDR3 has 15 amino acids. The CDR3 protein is CASSLWTGQGHGYTF. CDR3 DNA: TGTGCCAGCAGTTTATGGACTGGACAGGGACACGGCTACACCTTC.

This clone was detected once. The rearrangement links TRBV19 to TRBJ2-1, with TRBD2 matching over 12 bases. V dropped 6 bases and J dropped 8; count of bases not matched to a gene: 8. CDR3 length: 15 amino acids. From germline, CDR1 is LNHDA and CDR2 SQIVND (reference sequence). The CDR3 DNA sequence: TGTGCCAGTAGAACGACTAGCGGGAGTAGCTATGAGCAGTTCTTC. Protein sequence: CASRTTSGSSYEQFF. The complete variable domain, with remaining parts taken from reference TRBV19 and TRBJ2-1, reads DGGITQSPKYLFRKEGQNVTLSCEQNLNHDAMYWYRQDPGQGLRLIYYSQIVNDFQKGDIAEGYSVSREKKESFPLTVTSAQKNPTAFYLCASRTTSGSSYEQFFGPGTRLTVL.

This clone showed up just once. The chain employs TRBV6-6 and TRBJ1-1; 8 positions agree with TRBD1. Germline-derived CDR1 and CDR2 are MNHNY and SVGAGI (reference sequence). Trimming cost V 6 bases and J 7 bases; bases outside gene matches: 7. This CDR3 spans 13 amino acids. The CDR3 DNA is TGTGCCAGCAGGCCCGCAGACAGGGGTGAAGCTTTCTTT. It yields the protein CASRPADRGEAFF.

CDR3 in DNA: TGTGCCAGCAGCTTGGATACGGGAATCGGCACAGATACGCAGTATTTT. Protein sequence: CASSLDTGIGTDTQYF. The chain has TRBV5-4 and TRBJ2-3; D might be TRBD2 (5 bases). The CDR3 contains 16 residues. The germline CDR1 and CDR2 sequences are SGHNT and YYREEE (reference sequence). Trimming left V 0 bases short and J 1 base short, with 12 bases between.

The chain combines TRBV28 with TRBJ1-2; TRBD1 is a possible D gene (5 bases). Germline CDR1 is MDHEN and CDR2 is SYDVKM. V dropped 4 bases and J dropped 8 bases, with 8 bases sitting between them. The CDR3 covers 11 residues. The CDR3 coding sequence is TGTGCCAGCAGTTCTAGACAGGGCTACACCTTC. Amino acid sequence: CASSSRQGYTF.

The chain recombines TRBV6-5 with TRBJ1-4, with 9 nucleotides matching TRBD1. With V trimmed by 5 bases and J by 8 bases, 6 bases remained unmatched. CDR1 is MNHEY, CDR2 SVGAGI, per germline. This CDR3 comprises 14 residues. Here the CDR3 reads CASSPGQGFEKLFF. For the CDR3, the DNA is TGTGCCAGCAGTCCCGGACAGGGGTTCGAAAAACTGTTTTTT.

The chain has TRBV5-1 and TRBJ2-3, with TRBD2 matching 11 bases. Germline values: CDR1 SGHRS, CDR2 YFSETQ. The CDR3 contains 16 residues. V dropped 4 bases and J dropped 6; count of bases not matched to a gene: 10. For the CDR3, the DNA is TGCGCCAGCAGCAGAAATAGCGGGGGGGCAGGTGATACGCAGTATTTT. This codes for CASSRNSGGAGDTQYF.

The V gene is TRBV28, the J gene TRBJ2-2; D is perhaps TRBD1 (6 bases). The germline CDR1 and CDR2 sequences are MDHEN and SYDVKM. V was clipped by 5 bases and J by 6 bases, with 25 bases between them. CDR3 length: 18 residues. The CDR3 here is CASSPIWVARGGPGELFF. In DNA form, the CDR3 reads TGTGCCAGCAGTCCTATATGGGTAGCGAGAGGGGGACCCGGGGAGCTGTTTTTT.

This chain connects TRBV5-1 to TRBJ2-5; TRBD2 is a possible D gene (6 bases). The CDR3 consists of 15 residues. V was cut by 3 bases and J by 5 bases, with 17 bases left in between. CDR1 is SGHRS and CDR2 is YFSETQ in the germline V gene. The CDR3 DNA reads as TGCGCCAGCAGCTGGGGGACTGAATGGCGGGAGACCCAGTACTTC. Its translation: CASSWGTEWRETQYF.

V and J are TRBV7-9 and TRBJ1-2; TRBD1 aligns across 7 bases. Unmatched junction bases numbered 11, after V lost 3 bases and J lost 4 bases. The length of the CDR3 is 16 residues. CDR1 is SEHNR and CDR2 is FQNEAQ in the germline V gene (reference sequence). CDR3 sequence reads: CASSFSHRRQGYGYTF. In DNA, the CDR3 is TGTGCCAGCAGCTTTAGCCATCGACGACAGGGCTATGGCTACACCTTC.

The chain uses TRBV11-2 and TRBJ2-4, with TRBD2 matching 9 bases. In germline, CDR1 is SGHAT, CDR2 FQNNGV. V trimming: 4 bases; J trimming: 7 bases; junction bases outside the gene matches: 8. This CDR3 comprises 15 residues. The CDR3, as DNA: TGTGCCAGCAGCTCGATTAGCGGGAGTGGCAACATTCAGTACTTC. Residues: CASSSISGSGNIQYF.

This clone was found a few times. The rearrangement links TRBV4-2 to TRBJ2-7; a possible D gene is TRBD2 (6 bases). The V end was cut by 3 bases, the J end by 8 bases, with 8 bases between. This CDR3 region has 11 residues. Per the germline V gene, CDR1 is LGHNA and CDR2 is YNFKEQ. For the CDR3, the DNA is TGTGCCAGCAGCCAGGGGGGACAGCAGTACTTC. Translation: CASSQGGQQYF.

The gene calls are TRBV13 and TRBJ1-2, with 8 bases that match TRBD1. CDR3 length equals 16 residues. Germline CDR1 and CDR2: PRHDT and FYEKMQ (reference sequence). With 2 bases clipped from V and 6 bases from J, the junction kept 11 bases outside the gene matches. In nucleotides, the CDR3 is TGTGCCAGCAGCTTATACCCTCCGGCAGGGGGCGATGGCTACACCTTC. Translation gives CASSLYPPAGGDGYTF. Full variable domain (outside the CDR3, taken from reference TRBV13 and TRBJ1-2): AAGVIQSPRHLIKEKRETATLKCYPIPRHDTVYWYQQGPGQDPQFLISFYEKMQSDKGSIPDRFSAQQFSDYHSELNMSSLELGDSALYFCASSLYPPAGGDGYTFGSGTRLTVV.

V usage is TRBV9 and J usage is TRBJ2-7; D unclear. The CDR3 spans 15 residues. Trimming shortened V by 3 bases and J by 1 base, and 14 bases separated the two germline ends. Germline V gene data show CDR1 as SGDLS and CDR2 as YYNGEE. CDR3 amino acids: CASSADPGPSYEQYF. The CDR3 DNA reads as TGTGCCAGCAGCGCGGATCCAGGCCCTTCCTACGAGCAGTACTTC.

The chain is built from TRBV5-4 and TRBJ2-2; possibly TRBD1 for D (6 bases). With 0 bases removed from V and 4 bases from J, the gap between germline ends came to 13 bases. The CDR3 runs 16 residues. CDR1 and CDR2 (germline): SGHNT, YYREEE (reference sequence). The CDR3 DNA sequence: TGTGCCAGCAGCTTGGAACCCCGCAGGGGCACCGGGGAGCTGTTTTTT. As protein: CASSLEPRRGTGELFF.

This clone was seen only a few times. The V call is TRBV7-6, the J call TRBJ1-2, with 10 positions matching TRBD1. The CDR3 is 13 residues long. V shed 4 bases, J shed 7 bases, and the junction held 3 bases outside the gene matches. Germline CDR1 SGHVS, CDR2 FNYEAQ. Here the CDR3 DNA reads TGTGCCAGCAGCTCCCGGGACAGGGGTGGCTACACCTTC. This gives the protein CASSSRDRGGYTF.

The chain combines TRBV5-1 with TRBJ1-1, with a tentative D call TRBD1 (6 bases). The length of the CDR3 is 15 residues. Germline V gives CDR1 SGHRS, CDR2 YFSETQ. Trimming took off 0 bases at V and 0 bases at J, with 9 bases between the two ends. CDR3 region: CASSLVTGVNTEAFF. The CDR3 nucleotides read TGCGCCAGCAGCTTGGTGACAGGCGTGAACACTGAAGCTTTCTTT.

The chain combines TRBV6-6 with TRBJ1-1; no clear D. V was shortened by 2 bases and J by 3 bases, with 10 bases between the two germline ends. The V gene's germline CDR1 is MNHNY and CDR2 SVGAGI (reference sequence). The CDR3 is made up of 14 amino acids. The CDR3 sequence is CASSYARGDTEAFF. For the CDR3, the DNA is TGTGCCAGCAGTTACGCGCGGGGTGACACTGAAGCTTTCTTT.

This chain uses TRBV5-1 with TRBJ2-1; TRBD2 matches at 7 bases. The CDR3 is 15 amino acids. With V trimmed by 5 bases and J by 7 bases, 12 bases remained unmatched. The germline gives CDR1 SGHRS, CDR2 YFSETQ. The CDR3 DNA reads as TGCGCCAGCAGAATTCTTGTCGGGGGGAATAATGAGCAGTTCTTC. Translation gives CASRILVGGNNEQFF.

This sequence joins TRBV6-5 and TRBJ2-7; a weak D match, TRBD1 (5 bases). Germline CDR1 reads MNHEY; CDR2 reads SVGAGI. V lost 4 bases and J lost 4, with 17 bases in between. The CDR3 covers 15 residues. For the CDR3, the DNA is TGTGCCAGCAGTTCCCCCCAGGGAAGCCGGTACGAGCAGTACTTC. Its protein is CASSSPQGSRYEQYF.

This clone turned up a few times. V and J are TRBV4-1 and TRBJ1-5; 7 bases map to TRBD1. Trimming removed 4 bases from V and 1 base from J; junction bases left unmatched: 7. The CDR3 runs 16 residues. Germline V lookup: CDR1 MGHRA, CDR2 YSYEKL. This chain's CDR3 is CASSPLGQESNQPQHF. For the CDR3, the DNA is TGCGCCAGCAGCCCCCTAGGACAGGAAAGCAATCAGCCCCAGCATTTT.

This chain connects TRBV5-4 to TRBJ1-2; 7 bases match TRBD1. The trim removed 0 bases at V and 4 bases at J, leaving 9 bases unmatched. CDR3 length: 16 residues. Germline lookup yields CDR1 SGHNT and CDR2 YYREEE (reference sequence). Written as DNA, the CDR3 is TGTGCCAGCAGCTTGGACGGGGTGGGACAGATCTATGGCTACACCTTC. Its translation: CASSLDGVGQIYGYTF.